This T cell receptor (beta chain) was observed in a study of persistence of HIV-infected CD4 T cells. V lost 6 bases and J 7 bases, leaving 16 bases between the germline ends. Germline lookup yields CDR1 MNHEY and CDR2 SVGEGT. The CDR3 is 13 residues long. Whole-study results and caveats: Degenerate expanded CDR3beta sequences were enriched among CMV- and Gag-responding cells.

Cells were stimulated with overlapping HIV-1 Gag 15-mer peptides. Memory cells lacking CD40L and CD69 with high CD45RO were sorted. Donors were HIV-1-infected adults who began suppressive ART during chronic infection. Sequencing used immunoSEQ version 4 in survey mode. Libraries were prepared by immunoSEQ multiplex PCR; TCRdb keeps only in-frame clonotypes and omits some of them. The table has roughly 35,000 clones, 82% seen once. This clone was observed once. Its antigen is undetermined. The V call is TRBV6-2 or TRBV6-3, the J call TRBJ2-7; D might be TRBD2 (5 bases). The sequences come from cultured CD4+ T cells from PBMCs, collected from a patient who received antiretroviral therapy. The clonotype originates from an adult with HIV. The donor label of this sample is uncertain. CDR3 protein: CASSDGGEWEQYF. The CDR3 DNA sequence: TGTGCCAGCAGCGACGGTGGGGAGTGGGAGCAGTACTTC.